This TCR beta chain was sequenced during a study of T-cell reconstitution after alpha-beta-depleted transplantation in children. Unmatched junction bases numbered 10, after V lost 4 bases and J lost 8 bases. The germline gives CDR1 LNHDA, CDR2 SQIVND (reference sequence). CDR3 length equals 14 residues. TCRbeta library construction was performed incorporating unique molecular identifiers. TCRdb re-derived calls from the PCR reads in MiXCR, one entry per CDR3 protein. In the table there are some 500,000 distinct CDR3 sequences, approximately 32% of which are singletons. The chain uses TRBV19 and TRBJ1-2; 7 positions match TRBD1. This sequence was found in a human donor who donated a stem cell graft to a child with aplastic anemia. Sequencing was performed on PBMCs from the stem cell graft donor, taken from the stem cell graft. CDR3 DNA sequence: TGTGCCAGTAGTACACAGGGGACTTGGACGGGCTACACCTTC. Translation gives CASSTQGTWTGYTF.